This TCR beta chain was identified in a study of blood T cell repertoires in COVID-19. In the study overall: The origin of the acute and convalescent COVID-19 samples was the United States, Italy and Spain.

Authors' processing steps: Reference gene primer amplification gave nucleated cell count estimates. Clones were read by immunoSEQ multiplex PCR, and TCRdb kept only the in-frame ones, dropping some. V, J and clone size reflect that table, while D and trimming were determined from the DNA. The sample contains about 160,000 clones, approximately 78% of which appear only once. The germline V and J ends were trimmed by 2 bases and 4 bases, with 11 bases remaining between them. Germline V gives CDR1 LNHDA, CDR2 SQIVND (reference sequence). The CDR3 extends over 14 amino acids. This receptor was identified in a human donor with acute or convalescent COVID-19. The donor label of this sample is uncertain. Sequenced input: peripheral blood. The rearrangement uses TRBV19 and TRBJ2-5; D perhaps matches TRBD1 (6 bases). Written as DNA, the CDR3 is TGTGCCAGTAGTATACAGGGGCCCGGAGAGACCCAGTACTTC. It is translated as CASSIQGPGETQYF.